One and the same sample provided the 12 T cell receptor beta chains below, sequenced in a study of cytotoxic CD8 clonotypes in ibrutinib-treated CLL. The protocol was immunoSEQ multiplex PCR, while the TCRdb copy is restricted to in-frame clones and leaves out a portion. The repertoire holds 300,000 to 350,000 clones, with 80% as singletons. The sequencing here drew on PBMCs, taken before ibrutinib treatment. The source is a human donor with chronic lymphocytic leukemia.

The rearrangement joins TRBV5-6 to TRBJ1-4; maybe TRBD1 (5 bases). Germline V gives CDR1 SGHDT, CDR2 YYEEEE. V lost 4 bases and J lost 7, with 17 bases in between. The CDR3 has 15 residues. As DNA, the CDR3 is TGTGCCAGCAGCATTGGTCTGGGGACTTTTGAAAAACTGTTTTTT. As protein: CASSIGLGTFEKLFF.

This clone showed up just once. V gene TRBV6-6 combines with J gene TRBJ1-4; no clear D gene. CDR1 and CDR2 (germline): MNHNY, SVGAGI (reference sequence). The V gene lost 4 bases and the J gene lost 4 bases, with 16 bases spanning the gap. This CDR3 is 16 amino acids long. CDR3 sequence: CASSFHSLYGNEKLFF. The DNA of the CDR3 is TGTGCCAGCAGTTTCCACTCATTGTATGGTAATGAAAAACTGTTTTTT.

The CDR3 region has the DNA TGTGCCAGCAGCCAAGTGTCGCTAGCCAAAAACATTCAGTACTTC. It is translated as CASSQVSLAKNIQYF. This chain uses TRBV4-2 with TRBJ2-4; no reliable D call. The CDR3 is 15 residues long. CDR1 and CDR2 from the germline V gene are LGHNA and YNFKEQ. The V gene lost 1 base and the J gene lost 0 bases, with 7 bases spanning the gap.

The V call is TRBV2, the J call TRBJ2-7, with 9 bases that match TRBD2. The CDR3 is 14 residues long. Germline V gene lookup returns CDR1 SNHLY and CDR2 FYNNEI. The trim removed 7 bases at V and 6 bases at J, leaving 10 bases unmatched. The CDR3 protein is CASMSGGSSFEQYF. For the CDR3, the DNA is TGTGCCAGCATGAGCGGGGGGTCTTCTTTCGAGCAGTACTTC.

The sample holds a few counts of this clone. The chain links TRBV5-6 to TRBJ1-5, with 10 nucleotides matching TRBD1. Trimming cost V 5 bases and J 1 base; bases outside gene matches: 9. Germline V CDR1 and CDR2: SGHDT, YYEEEE. This CDR3 is built from 17 residues. The CDR3 nucleotides are TGTGCCAGCAGTTCCGGGACAGGGGACTTGAGCAATCAGCCCCAGCATTTT. It is translated as CASSSGTGDLSNQPQHF.

This chain uses TRBV5-1 with TRBJ2-5, with D tentatively TRBD2 (5 bases). The V end was cut by 4 bases, the J end by 1 base, with 14 bases between. There are 15 residues in the CDR3. Per the germline V gene, CDR1 is SGHRS and CDR2 is YFSETQ. The CDR3 DNA sequence: TGCGCCAGCAGCGGAGGCACCCTCGGCCAAGAGACCCAGTACTTC. This sequence encodes CASSGGTLGQETQYF.

The chain recombines TRBV30 with TRBJ2-2; D gene unclear. The CDR3 contains 11 residues. Looked up from germline, CDR1 is GTSNPN and CDR2 is SVGIG (reference sequence). V lost 5 bases to trimming and J lost 6 bases, with 7 bases between them. Here the CDR3 reads CAWQISGELFF. Written as DNA, the CDR3 is TGTGCCTGGCAGATTTCCGGGGAGCTGTTTTTT.

This chain links TRBV5-4 with TRBJ2-7; 13 bases fit TRBD2. Germline loops: CDR1 SGHNT, CDR2 YYREEE (reference sequence). V shed 4 bases, J shed 5 bases, and the junction held 9 bases outside the gene matches. There are 16 residues in the CDR3. For the CDR3, the DNA is TGTGCCAGCAGCAACGGACTAGCGGGAGTTTTAAACGAGCAGTACTTC. It encodes CASSNGLAGVLNEQYF.

The chain uses TRBV4-3 and TRBJ2-7, with a weak D call TRBD2 (6 bases). The CDR3 runs to 15 residues. CDR1 is LGHNA, CDR2 YSLEER, per germline. Trimming took 0 bases from V and 4 from J, leaving 13 bases between them. CDR3 in DNA: TGCGCCAGCAGCCAAGAAAGGGCGGGATGGTACGAGCAGTACTTC. Its protein product is CASSQERAGWYEQYF.

The V gene is TRBV29-1, the J gene TRBJ1-3; D perhaps matches TRBD1 (5 bases). Trimming left V 6 bases short and J 3 bases short, with 12 bases between. The germline CDR1 and CDR2 sequences are SQVTM and ANQGSEA. This CDR3 has 13 amino acids. DNA of the CDR3: TGCAGCGTAGAGAGACAGTTTGGAAACACCATATATTTT. It codes for CSVERQFGNTIYF.

This clone was seen only a few times. This sequence joins TRBV19 and TRBJ2-7; 8 nucleotides match TRBD2. Unmatched junction bases numbered 4, after V lost 5 bases and J lost 4 bases. This CDR3 is built from 13 residues. The germline gives CDR1 LNHDA, CDR2 SQIVND (reference sequence). CDR3 sequence reads: CASSLGLVYEQYF. CDR3 DNA sequence: TGTGCCAGTAGTCTGGGACTAGTTTACGAGCAGTACTTC.

The V and J genes are TRBV19 and TRBJ2-7; 9 bases align to TRBD1. The CDR3 runs to 14 residues. From germline, CDR1 is LNHDA and CDR2 SQIVND (reference sequence). J was trimmed by 4 bases and V by 4 bases; bases with no gene match: 5. CDR3 amino acids: CASSSGTGMYEQYF. In nucleotides, the CDR3 is TGTGCCAGTAGTAGCGGGACAGGGATGTACGAGCAGTACTTC.